The T cell receptor (beta chain) under discussion was sequenced for a study of blood T cell repertoires in COVID-19. Across the whole study: Sample material is recorded as cDNA or gDNA derived from T cells, B-cell-depleted T cells, or PBMCs.

The germline V gene has CDR1 KGHSH and CDR2 LQKENI. Trimming removed 6 bases from V and 4 bases from J; junction bases left unmatched: 6. The CDR3 loop spans 15 amino acids. Profiling relied on immunoSEQ multiplex PCR, and the TCRdb table lists in-frame clones only, not all of them. The repertoire holds about 190,000 clones, with 70% to 90% as singletons. What was sequenced was peripheral blood. This TCR came from a man older than 75 with COVID-19, enrolled during active disease. The chain combines TRBV18 with TRBJ2-2; 9 nucleotides match TRBD1. In DNA, the CDR3 is TGTGCCAGCTCTAGGGGACAGGGTCCCACCGGGGAGCTGTTTTTT. Protein: CASSRGQGPTGELFF.